This TCR beta chain was captured by sequencing in a study of CD8 T cells in Susac syndrome. As regards this clonotype: Its cognate antigen is unknown.

Study results and caveats: As the study acknowledged, the number of individuals who were part of its TCR sequencing and HLA analysis was relatively small.

An input of roughly 0.5 to 1 ug of RNA was subjected to reverse transcription using random hexamers. The method of amplification for TCR beta CDR3 was immunoSEQ multiplex PCR, covering 54 Vbeta and 13 Jbeta. One entry per CDR3 protein results from TCRdb running MiXCR on the immunoSEQ multiplex PCR reads. The table shows about 190,000 distinct CDR3 sequences, with over 85% occurring only once. TCR beta sequencing covered blood CD8+ and CD4+ T cells. While CD8+ and CD4+ T cells were isolated negatively, TEMRA cells were enriched by FACS. Germline V gene sequence: CDR1 SEHNR, CDR2 FQNEAQ (reference sequence). This CDR3 has 13 amino acids. V was clipped by 5 bases and J by 2 bases, with 9 bases between them.

The genes are TRBV7-9 and TRBJ2-5; D possibly corresponds to TRBD1 (5 bases). Sequences were obtained from CD4+ T cells from PBMCs. This clonotype was sampled from a human donor in good health. CDR3 loop: CASSPTVQETQYF. The CDR3 region has the DNA TGTGCCAGCAGCCCGACAGTTCAAGAGACCCAGTACTTC.